This paragraph covers one T cell receptor (beta chain) sequence. Antigen: not known. This entry comes from a study of cytomegalovirus exposure and HLA in healthy donors. Study-wide points: In vitro checks showed that a few CMV-associated chains really do target CMV antigens. In an earlier analysis, in some 540 donors, most V segments appeared productive either ~87% or ~30% of the time.

Primers: 60 Vbeta forward and 13 Jbeta reverse. The assay was immunoSEQ multiplex PCR, and TCRdb's table has in-frame clones only and misses some. The repertoire holds about 130,000 clones, with 80% as singletons. Trimming removed 5 bases from V and 1 base from J; junction bases left unmatched: 11. CDR1 is SGHRS, CDR2 YFSETQ, per germline. The CDR3 sequence is 16 residues long. The specimen sequenced was PBMCs. This receptor was identified in a woman in her thirties or forties in good health and CMV-seronegative. The chain couples TRBV5-1 to TRBJ1-1; TRBD1 matches 7 bases. CDR3 amino acids: CASSPQQGSGNTEAFF. The DNA for the CDR3 is TGCGCCAGCAGTCCTCAACAGGGGAGTGGGAACACTGAAGCTTTCTTT.